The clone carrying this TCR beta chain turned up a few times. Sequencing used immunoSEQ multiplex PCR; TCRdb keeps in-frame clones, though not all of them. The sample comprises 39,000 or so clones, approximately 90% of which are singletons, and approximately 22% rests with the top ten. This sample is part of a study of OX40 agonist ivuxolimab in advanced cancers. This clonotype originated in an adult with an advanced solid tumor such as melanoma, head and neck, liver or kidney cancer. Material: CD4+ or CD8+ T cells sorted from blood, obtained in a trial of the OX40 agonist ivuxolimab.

In DNA, the CDR3 is TGTGCCAGTAGTATGACTCCAACCTACAATGAGCAGTTCTTC. Translation gives CASSMTPTYNEQFF. The chain combines TRBV19 with TRBJ2-1; D is ambiguous. Germline-derived CDR1 and CDR2 are LNHDA and SQIVND (reference sequence). The CDR3 length is 14 residues. Trimming took 3 bases from V and 2 from J, leaving 8 bases between them.